The 10 T cell receptor beta chains given below trace back to one sample, sequenced in a study of blood T cell repertoires in COVID-19. Sequencing used immunoSEQ multiplex PCR; TCRdb keeps in-frame clones, though not all of them. In the table there are around 200,000 clones, approximately 83% of which are singletons. The sequenced sample was peripheral blood. These receptors originate from a woman under 40 with COVID-19, enrolled during active disease.

The chain recombines TRBV5-6 with TRBJ1-2; the match to TRBD1 covers 8 bases. The CDR3 extends over 14 amino acids. The germline gives CDR1 SGHDT, CDR2 YYEEEE. The V gene end was trimmed by 4 bases and the J gene end by 5 bases; junction bases not matched to a gene: 7. CDR3 amino acids: CASSRGQGGYGYTF. The CDR3 bases are TGTGCCAGCAGCCGAGGACAGGGAGGGTATGGCTACACCTTC.

The V and J genes are TRBV12-5 and TRBJ2-7, with D possibly matching TRBD2 (6 bases). Germline-derived CDR1 and CDR2 are LGHNT and FRNRAP. The germline V and J ends were trimmed by 4 bases and 2 bases, with 12 bases remaining between them. This CDR3 spans 14 amino acids. The chain's CDR3 is CASGSSSGAYEQYF. The CDR3, as DNA: TGTGCTAGTGGTTCGTCGTCGGGGGCCTACGAGCAGTACTTC.

The chain couples TRBV7-2 to TRBJ2-1; weak D call: TRBD1 (5 bases). Per germline, CDR1 SGHTA and CDR2 FQGNSA. The CDR3 extends over 12 amino acids. V was shortened by 2 bases and J by 12 bases, with 11 bases between the two germline ends. CDR3 loop: CASSLIPTGQFF. CDR3 in DNA: TGTGCCAGCAGCTTAATCCCAACAGGGCAGTTCTTC.

The rearrangement joins TRBV6-4 to TRBJ2-5; TRBD2 aligns across 9 bases. With 6 bases clipped from V and 2 bases from J, the junction kept 10 bases outside the gene matches. CDR1 and CDR2 from the germline V gene are MRHNA and SNTAGT. The length of the CDR3 is 16 residues. This CDR3 is CASSQKIAGEQETQYF. The CDR3 DNA follows: TGTGCCAGCAGCCAGAAGATAGCGGGAGAACAAGAGACCCAGTACTTC.

This sequence joins TRBV5-6 and TRBJ1-2; D might be TRBD1 (5 bases). The CDR3 runs 13 residues. V lost 1 base and J 8 bases, leaving 12 bases between the germline ends. Germline V gene lookup returns CDR1 SGHDT and CDR2 YYEEEE. This CDR3 reads CASSLSGDGGYTF. The CDR3 DNA reads as TGTGCCAGCAGCTTGTCGGGGGACGGGGGCTACACCTTC.

The CDR3 DNA reads as TGTGCCAGCAGTTACGGGACTTATGATGGCTACACCTTC. Its translation: CASSYGTYDGYTF. The chain recombines TRBV6-5 with TRBJ1-2, with a tentative D call TRBD1 (5 bases). This CDR3 contains 13 residues. Germline V gene sequence: CDR1 MNHEY, CDR2 SVGAGI. Trimming cost V 2 bases and J 6 bases, with 10 bases left between them.

This clone has only one observation. The V gene is TRBV30, the J gene TRBJ2-3, with 7 bases fitting TRBD2. Germline CDR1 reads GTSNPN; CDR2 reads SVGIG (reference sequence). The length of the CDR3 is 14 residues. The CDR3 bases are TGTGCACAGGAGGGAGCCGGGGGGACCCATACGCAGTATTTT. Protein product: CAQEGAGGTHTQYF.

This chain connects TRBV2 to TRBJ2-3; 7 positions match TRBD1. V shed 4 bases and J 2 bases; nucleotides not matched to a gene: 9. Germline lookup yields CDR1 SNHLY and CDR2 FYNNEI. The CDR3 runs to 16 residues. CDR3 amino acids: CASSGDRAPPTDTQYF. As DNA, the CDR3 is TGTGCCAGCAGTGGAGACAGGGCCCCTCCCACAGATACGCAGTATTTT.

V usage is TRBV11-2 and J usage is TRBJ1-6, with D perhaps matching TRBD1 (6 bases). This CDR3 has 15 amino acids. Germline assignment: CDR1 SGHAT and CDR2 FQNNGV. Deletions cut 1 base from V and 6 bases from J, with 10 bases between. As DNA, the CDR3 is TGTGCCAGCAGCTTAGCAGGGGCCGTTAATTCACCCCTCCACTTT. Translated, it gives CASSLAGAVNSPLHF.

The rearrangement links TRBV5-1 to TRBJ2-4, with TRBD1 matching over 10 bases. J lost 2 bases, V lost 2 bases, and 4 bases had no gene match. The CDR3 runs to 16 residues. The germline gives CDR1 SGHRS, CDR2 YFSETQ. CDR3 coding DNA: TGCGCCAGCAGCTTACCGGGACAGGGGACCAAAAACATTCAGTACTTC. Translating it yields CASSLPGQGTKNIQYF.